Each of the 28 T cell receptor beta chains below was sequenced from the same sample in a study of long-term antiretroviral therapy in people with HIV. Survey-level immunoSEQ v3.0 assays were run. Clones were read by immunoSEQ multiplex PCR, and TCRdb kept only the in-frame ones, dropping some. The sample holds over 30,000 clones, approximately 87% seen once. This sample comprised unsorted PBMCs, obtained 1.2 years after starting antiretroviral therapy. These TCRs come from a woman aged 50 to 60 with HIV.

The chain carries TRBV7-9 and TRBJ2-1; possible D gene TRBD1, 5 bases. Germline assignment: CDR1 SEHNR and CDR2 FQNEAQ (reference sequence). This CDR3 comprises 14 residues. V lost 3 bases and J 5 bases, leaving 11 bases between the germline ends. The DNA for the CDR3 is TGTGCCAGCAGCTTCAGGGTAGGAGACAATGAGCAGTTCTTC. Translation gives CASSFRVGDNEQFF.

This rearrangement joins TRBV5-8 to TRBJ2-1; D is perhaps TRBD1 (6 bases). This CDR3 has 14 residues. Per germline, CDR1 SGHTS and CDR2 YDEGEE. V shed 2 bases and J shed 3 bases, with 9 bases lying between them. CDR3 nucleotides: TGTGCCAGCAGCTTTGGGGGCCACTACAATGAGCAGTTCTTC. This gives the protein CASSFGGHYNEQFF. Using reference TRBV5-8 and TRBJ2-1 for the parts outside the CDR3, the full variable domain is EAGVTQSPTHLIKTRGQQATLRCSPISGHTSVYWYQQALGLGLQFLLWYDEGEERNRGNFPPRFSGRQFPNYSSELNVNALELEDSALYLCASSFGGHYNEQFFGPGTRLTVL.

The chain combines TRBV6-4 with TRBJ2-1; TRBD2 matches at 9 bases. The CDR3 extends over 15 amino acids. CDR1 and CDR2 from the germline V gene are MRHNA and SNTAGT. J was trimmed by 9 bases and V by 0 bases; bases with no gene match: 6. The CDR3 DNA reads TGTGCCAGCAGTGACTCTGCGGGGGGGCCGGGTGAGCAGTTCTTC. Protein product: CASSDSAGGPGEQFF.

This chain links TRBV7-6 with TRBJ2-3; TRBD2 agrees at 10 bases. The CDR3 has 16 amino acids. Germline loops: CDR1 SGHVS, CDR2 FNYEAQ. The junction had 11 bases not matched to a gene; V was cut back by 4 bases and J by 7 bases. The CDR3 sequence is CASSSLAGETRNTQYF. The CDR3 DNA reads as TGTGCCAGCAGCTCGCTAGCGGGGGAGACCAGGAATACGCAGTATTTT.

The V call is TRBV14, the J call TRBJ1-2; TRBD1 matches at 7 bases. The CDR3 contains 13 residues. Trimming cost V 3 bases and J 8 bases; bases outside gene matches: 6. Per the germline V gene, CDR1 is SGHDN and CDR2 is FVKESK. CDR3 sequence (DNA): TGTGCCAGCAGCCACACAGGGGTTTTGGGCTACACCTTC. Translation gives CASSHTGVLGYTF.

The V call is TRBV30, the J call TRBJ1-6; possibly TRBD1 for D (6 bases). The CDR3 is 15 residues long. The germline V gene has CDR1 GTSNPN and CDR2 SVGIG (reference sequence). Trimming cost V 3 bases and J 6 bases, with 15 bases left between them. The CDR3 is CAWSVISQGNSPLHF. Written as DNA, the CDR3 is TGTGCCTGGAGCGTAATCTCACAGGGTAATTCACCCCTCCACTTT.

The rearrangement links TRBV5-1 to TRBJ1-2; TRBD1 aligns across 9 bases. The CDR3 consists of 16 residues. V lost 4 bases, J lost 8 bases, and 15 bases stayed unmatched. Germline CDR1 reads SGHRS; CDR2 reads YFSETQ. In DNA, the CDR3 is TGCGCCAGCAGCCCCGACAGGGGGACCCCCCGTGGCGGCTACACCTTC. This sequence encodes CASSPDRGTPRGGYTF.

The rearrangement joins TRBV6-1 to TRBJ2-3; D unresolved. Trimming took 4 bases from V and 4 from J, leaving 9 bases between them. The germline CDR1 and CDR2 sequences are MNHNS and SASEGT. The CDR3 consists of 13 residues. CDR3 sequence (DNA): TGTGCCAGCAGTGGCGATGGCCCAGATACGCAGTATTTT. Protein product: CASSGDGPDTQYF.

This clone was found a few times. This chain connects TRBV15 to TRBJ2-7; D unclear. The CDR3 extends over 13 amino acids. V was clipped by 0 bases and J by 2 bases, with 5 bases between them. Germline lookup yields CDR1 LNHNV and CDR2 YYDKDF (reference sequence). The CDR3 region is CATSRDLTYEQYF. The CDR3, as DNA: TGTGCCACCAGCAGAGACCTAACCTACGAGCAGTACTTC.

The chain has TRBV6-1 and TRBJ1-1; D gene ambiguous. The CDR3 extends over 16 amino acids. The germline V gene encodes CDR1 MNHNS and CDR2 SASEGT. V was shortened by 2 bases and J by 7 bases, with 20 bases between the two germline ends. The CDR3 DNA is TGTGCCAGCAGTGAACTTCCCCAACATCTACGGGGTGAAGCTTTCTTT. Translation gives CASSELPQHLRGEAFF.

The gene calls are TRBV14 and TRBJ2-1, with TRBD1 matching 7 bases. V shed 2 bases, J shed 7 bases, and the junction held 11 bases outside the gene matches. The length of the CDR3 is 16 residues. Germline values: CDR1 SGHDN, CDR2 FVKESK. CDR3 in DNA: TGTGCCAGCAGCCAACCTCGACAGGGTGGGAAAAATGAGCAGTTCTTC. Protein product: CASSQPRQGGKNEQFF.

The rearrangement links TRBV30 to TRBJ2-3; TRBD2 is a possible D gene (8 bases). The CDR3 runs to 13 residues. Germline V gene sequence: CDR1 GTSNPN, CDR2 SVGIG (reference sequence). Trimming removed 0 bases at V and 8 bases at J, with 12 bases between. The CDR3 DNA reads TGTGCCTGGAGTGTACGGGAGGGGGCTACGCAGTATTTT. Translation gives CAWSVREGATQYF.

The DNA for the CDR3 is TGTGCCTGGAGTGATCAGGACTCCTATGGCTACACCTTC. The encoded protein is CAWSDQDSYGYTF. J is TRBJ1-2 and V is TRBV30; no definite D call. This CDR3 comprises 13 residues. Between the trimmed V and J ends, which lost 1 base and 4 bases, there was a span of 10 bases. Germline V CDR1 and CDR2: GTSNPN, SVGIG (reference sequence).

A few counts support this clone. This sequence joins TRBV2 and TRBJ2-7; D call uncertain. Deletions cut 3 bases from V and 3 bases from J, with 9 bases between. This CDR3 spans 13 amino acids. Germline CDR1 SNHLY, CDR2 FYNNEI. CDR3 nucleotide sequence: TGTGCCAGCAGTGAGGGATACTTCTACGAGCAGTACTTC. Residues: CASSEGYFYEQYF.

The DNA of the CDR3 is TGTGCCAGCAGCGTAGGTTTGGGGGCCGGGGAGCTGTTTTTT. It encodes CASSVGLGAGELFF. The V and J genes are TRBV9 and TRBJ2-2; D possibly matches TRBD1 or TRBD2 (5 bases each). Germline V CDR1 and CDR2: SGDLS, YYNGEE. The CDR3 is 14 residues long. Trimming removed 0 bases at V and 6 bases at J, with 9 bases between.

J is TRBJ2-3 and V is TRBV2; 8 bases align to TRBD1. V gave up 6 bases and J gave up 5 bases; unmatched junction bases: 7. The CDR3 runs 14 residues. Germline CDR1 and CDR2: SNHLY and FYNNEI. The CDR3 is CASSYRGTGDTQYF. DNA of the CDR3: TGTGCCAGCAGCTACAGGGGGACGGGAGATACGCAGTATTTT.

The chain combines TRBV7-9 with TRBJ2-1; 7 bases agree with TRBD2. The CDR3 has 14 amino acids. CDR1 and CDR2 (germline): SEHNR, FQNEAQ (reference sequence). The ends lost 8 bases at V and 4 bases at J; junction bases unmatched: 8. The CDR3 DNA reads as TGTGCCAGCGGACGAGCGGGGACTTACAATGAGCAGTTCTTC. This translates into CASGRAGTYNEQFF.

The chain uses TRBV11-2 and TRBJ2-1, with unresolved D. This CDR3 spans 14 amino acids. Germline lookup yields CDR1 SGHAT and CDR2 FQNNGV. The V and J ends lost 2 bases and 6 bases respectively, with 11 bases between them. CDR3 in DNA: TGTGCCAGCAGCTTACGGCAGACCGTCAATGAGCAGTTCTTC. This sequence encodes CASSLRQTVNEQFF.

CDR3 DNA sequence: TGTGCCAGCAGCCCTAAGGTCGGACAGGGTGGATACTACAATGAGCAGTTCTTC. Encoded protein: CASSPKVGQGGYYNEQFF. This sequence joins TRBV11-1 and TRBJ2-1; 8 bases match TRBD1. This CDR3 comprises 18 residues. With 5 bases clipped from V and 3 bases from J, the junction kept 15 bases outside the gene matches. Germline loops: CDR1 SGHAT, CDR2 FQDESV (reference sequence).

J is TRBJ1-5 and V is TRBV7-8; a possible D gene is TRBD1 (6 bases). The germline V gene has CDR1 SGHVS and CDR2 FQNEAQ. Trimming took off 0 bases at V and 6 bases at J, with 9 bases between the two ends. The CDR3 is made up of 14 amino acids. The CDR3 is CASSLAQGSQPQHF. In nucleotides, the CDR3 is TGTGCCAGCAGCTTAGCACAGGGCTCTCAGCCCCAGCATTTT. Full variable domain (remainder filled in from reference TRBV7-8 and TRBJ1-5): GAGVSQSPRYKVAKRGQDVALRCDPISGHVSLFWYQQALGQGPEFLTYFQNEAQLDKSGLPSDRFFAERPEGSVSTLKIQRTQQEDSAVYLCASSLAQGSQPQHFGDGTRLSIL.

The CDR3 is CASSNLGAPNEKLFF. DNA of the CDR3: TGTGCCAGCAGTAACCTCGGGGCTCCTAATGAAAAACTGTTTTTT. The chain couples TRBV2 to TRBJ1-4; a weak D match, TRBD1 (5 bases). The V end lost 5 bases, the J end lost 3 bases, and 13 bases lay between the germline ends. Germline CDR1 is SNHLY and CDR2 is FYNNEI. The CDR3 runs to 15 residues.

The V call is TRBV7-8, the J call TRBJ2-1; 9 bases align to TRBD2. Germline V lookup: CDR1 SGHVS, CDR2 FQNEAQ. The CDR3 has 15 residues. V gave up 2 bases and J gave up 6 bases; unmatched junction bases: 5. The CDR3 region is CASSLFSGGINEQFF. The CDR3 nucleotides are TGTGCCAGCAGCTTATTTAGCGGGGGCATCAATGAGCAGTTCTTC. Full variable domain (remainder filled in from reference TRBV7-8 and TRBJ2-1): GAGVSQSPRYKVAKRGQDVALRCDPISGHVSLFWYQQALGQGPEFLTYFQNEAQLDKSGLPSDRFFAERPEGSVSTLKIQRTQQEDSAVYLCASSLFSGGINEQFFGPGTRLTVL.

The chain joins TRBV7-3 to TRBJ2-3, with 8 bases matching TRBD2. V lost 2 bases and J lost 2; bases outside the gene matches: 3. The germline CDR1 and CDR2 sequences are SGHTA and FQGTGA. CDR3 size: 15 residues. This CDR3 is CASSLRRGVTDTQYF. The CDR3 nucleotides are TGTGCCAGCAGCTTACGGCGGGGGGTCACAGATACGCAGTATTTT.

This chain joins TRBV7-3 and TRBJ2-1; D is uncertain. The CDR3 runs 14 residues. Germline lookup yields CDR1 SGHTA and CDR2 FQGTGA. The ends were cut back, 1 base at V and 9 bases at J, with 13 bases in the middle. This chain's CDR3 is CASSLSRTKGEQFF. The CDR3 nucleotides are TGTGCCAGCAGCTTAAGCCGGACCAAGGGTGAGCAGTTCTTC. The full variable domain, with the rest looked up from reference TRBV7-3 and TRBJ2-1, is GAGVSQTPSNKVTEKGKYVELRCDPISGHTALYWYRQSLGQGPEFLIYFQGTGAADDSGLPNDRFFAVRPEGSVSTLKIQRTERGDSAVYLCASSLSRTKGEQFFGPGTRLTVL.

The chain is built from TRBV5-6 and TRBJ1-2; D remains ambiguous. Trimming took 4 bases from V and 5 from J, leaving 9 bases between them. This CDR3 comprises 12 residues. Germline loops: CDR1 SGHDT, CDR2 YYEEEE. CDR3 region: CASSVDLYGYTF. CDR3 DNA: TGTGCCAGCAGCGTGGATCTATATGGCTACACCTTC.

The chain combines TRBV5-6 with TRBJ2-7; D remains ambiguous. The CDR3 has 11 amino acids. The V end was cut by 0 bases, the J end by 9 bases, with 7 bases between. The germline gives CDR1 SGHDT, CDR2 YYEEEE. CDR3 coding DNA: TGTGCCAGCAGCTTGGATGCGGTGCAGTACTTC. Translating it yields CASSLDAVQYF.

A single count supports this clone. This chain uses TRBV7-8 with TRBJ1-1; TRBD1 is a possible D gene (5 bases). Germline-derived CDR1 and CDR2 are SGHVS and FQNEAQ. Trimming took 5 bases from V and 2 from J, leaving 15 bases between them. The CDR3 has 15 amino acids. The CDR3 spells CASSPASGDNTEAFF. DNA of the CDR3: TGTGCCAGCAGCCCGGCGTCGGGGGACAACACTGAAGCTTTCTTT.

The chain is built from TRBV27 and TRBJ2-7; the D gene is possibly TRBD1 (6 bases). Deletions cut 5 bases from V and 2 bases from J, with 13 bases between. Germline CDR1 reads MNHEY; CDR2 reads SMNVEV (reference sequence). The CDR3 loop spans 14 amino acids. CDR3 bases: TGTGCCAGCAGTGGACAGCTCCCCCCCTACGAGCAGTACTTC. Amino acids: CASSGQLPPYEQYF.